The present TCR beta chain was sequenced within a study of cytomegalovirus exposure and HLA in healthy donors. Study-level points and caveats: It was about 180 TCR beta chains that were listed as cytomegalovirus-associated. Usually a TCR sequence was rare, but some public TCRs were found in many donors.

As to this clone: Its antigen remains unknown. The sample has other DNA sequences that encode this CDR3 too.

Primers included in the PCR were 60 Vbeta and 13 Jbeta primers. Authors' analysis steps: An analysis that came later counted 80 million or so unique TCR beta chains, 10 million to 11 million shared. Measured with immunoSEQ multiplex PCR; TCRdb has only the in-frame clones, and not every one. D and trimming come from the DNA, and the V and J calls and clone size come from that table. The sample records more than 150,000 clones, approximately 85% being singletons. Germline V CDR1 and CDR2: SGHTA, FQGTGA. The CDR3 length is 13 residues. V lost 3 bases and J 2 bases, leaving 7 bases between the germline ends.

This receptor was taken from a woman under 30 in good health and CMV-seronegative. V gene TRBV7-3 combines with J gene TRBJ1-1; a possible D gene is TRBD1 (5 bases). Sequenced material: PBMCs. The CDR3 loop is CASSFGGNTEAFF. The CDR3 DNA sequence: TGTGCCAGCAGCTTCGGGGGAAACACTGAAGCTTTCTTT.